The 23 T cell receptor beta chains below were found in one sample sequenced in a study of shared clonotypes between healthy human individuals. CD45RO-negative CD8 cells positively selected for CCR7 made up the naive population, which excluded terminally differentiated effector memory CD45RA+ cells. Sequenced by immunoSEQ multiplex PCR; TCRdb stores in-frame clones only, minus some. The sample lists millions of clones; about 95% were seen once. The source material was naive CD8+ T cells sorted from blood. Receptor source: a man in his late teens or twenties in good health.

This chain uses TRBV30 with TRBJ1-5; no definite D call. Per the germline V gene, CDR1 is GTSNPN and CDR2 is SVGIG (reference sequence). There are 14 residues in the CDR3. V lost 2 bases and J lost 2, with 10 bases in between. Written as DNA, the CDR3 is TGTGCCTGGAGTATCGGGGAGGGCAATCAGCCCCAGCATTTT. Translating gives CAWSIGEGNQPQHF.

The rearrangement uses TRBV28 and TRBJ2-1, with 7 nucleotides matching TRBD1. The CDR3 has 11 residues. Unmatched junction bases numbered 6, after V lost 4 bases and J lost 15 bases. Germline-derived CDR1 and CDR2 are MDHEN and SYDVKM. CDR3 sequence reads: CASSSRQGPFF. The CDR3, as DNA: TGTGCCAGCAGTTCCCGACAGGGTCCGTTCTTC.

V and J are TRBV5-1 and TRBJ2-7; 7 bases match TRBD1. The trim removed 2 bases at V and 3 bases at J, leaving 5 bases unmatched. The germline V gene encodes CDR1 SGHRS and CDR2 YFSETQ. This CDR3 region has 14 residues. The CDR3 coding sequence is TGCGCCAGCAGCTTCGGGACAGACATCTACGAGCAGTACTTC. This gives the protein CASSFGTDIYEQYF.

The CDR3 here is CASSLMGPRNTGELFF. In DNA form, the CDR3 reads TGTGCCAGCAGTTTAATGGGGCCGAGGAACACCGGGGAGCTGTTTTTT. The chain recombines TRBV27 with TRBJ2-2; tentative D call: TRBD1 (5 bases). Germline V lookup: CDR1 MNHEY, CDR2 SMNVEV (reference sequence). V lost 2 bases to trimming and J lost 1 base, with 11 bases between them. CDR3 size: 16 residues.

CDR3 region: CASSLAPAGVDQETQYF. In DNA, the CDR3 is TGTGCCAGCAGCTTAGCGCCGGCGGGAGTAGACCAAGAGACCCAGTACTTC. The rearrangement uses TRBV7-9 and TRBJ2-5; TRBD2 matches at 7 bases. The CDR3 is 17 amino acids. The germline V gene encodes CDR1 SEHNR and CDR2 FQNEAQ (reference sequence). V lost 0 bases to trimming and J lost 0 bases; unmatched junction nucleotides: 7.

This chain links TRBV2 with TRBJ2-1; D ambiguous. Germline lookup yields CDR1 SNHLY and CDR2 FYNNEI. V was trimmed by 1 base and J by 5 bases, leaving 12 bases between them. CDR3 size: 15 residues. The CDR3 bases are TGTGCCAGCAGTGAAGGGCCTGGTAGGGACAATGAGCAGTTCTTC. This gives the protein CASSEGPGRDNEQFF. Supplemented by reference TRBV2 and TRBJ2-1, the full variable domain reads EPEVTQTPSHQVTQMGQEVILRCVPISNHLYFYWYRQILGQKVEFLVSFYNNEISEKSEIFDDQFSVERPDGSNFTLKIRSTKLEDSAMYFCASSEGPGRDNEQFFGPGTRLTVL.

The gene calls are TRBV19 and TRBJ1-2; D gene unclear. The V end was cut by 6 bases, the J end by 1 base, with 21 bases between. Germline CDR1 is LNHDA and CDR2 is SQIVND (reference sequence). The CDR3 loop spans 17 amino acids. The DNA for the CDR3 is TGTGCCAGTAGGTCTCACCCTCCAATTTACAGTAACTATGGCTACACCTTC. The encoded protein is CASRSHPPIYSNYGYTF.

As for this clone: The sample has other DNA sequences that encode this CDR3 too. V and J are TRBV5-6 and TRBJ1-3, with D uncertain. Trimming removed 0 bases from V and 4 bases from J, with 2 bases in between. The CDR3 loop spans 12 amino acids. Per germline, CDR1 SGHDT and CDR2 YYEEEE. The CDR3: CASSLAGNTIYF. For the CDR3, the DNA is TGTGCCAGCAGCTTGGCCGGAAACACCATATATTTT.

The chain recombines TRBV27 with TRBJ1-1, with 7 bases lining up with TRBD1. Germline CDR1 is MNHEY and CDR2 is SMNVEV (reference sequence). The CDR3 has 16 amino acids. The J segment lost 7 bases and the V segment lost 0 bases, leaving 11 bases of the junction unmatched. The CDR3 sequence is CASSLSPGTATYEAFF. The DNA of the CDR3 is TGTGCCAGCAGTTTATCCCCTGGGACAGCTACCTATGAAGCTTTCTTT.

The CDR3 coding sequence is TGTGCTAGTGGTTTGCTGCCGGGACAAGGCTCCGAGGCCCAGTACTTC. The encoded protein is CASGLLPGQGSEAQYF. The chain uses TRBV12-5 and TRBJ2-5; tentative D call: TRBD1 (6 bases). From germline, CDR1 is LGHNT and CDR2 FRNRAP. This CDR3 has 16 amino acids. V was trimmed by 2 bases and J by 9 bases, leaving 22 bases between them. Together with reference TRBV12-5 and TRBJ2-5, the CDR3 gives the full variable domain: DARVTQTPRHKVTEMGQEVTMRCQPILGHNTVFWYRQTMMQGLELLAYFRNRAPLDDSGMPKDRFSAEMPDATLATLKIQPSEPRDSAVYFCASGLLPGQGSEAQYFGPGTRLLVL.

Details on this clone: Other nucleotide sequences in the sample specify the same CDR3. The genes are TRBV5-4 and TRBJ2-1; D gene uncertain. The germline V gene encodes CDR1 SGHNT and CDR2 YYREEE (reference sequence). This CDR3 has 13 residues. V was shortened by 0 bases and J by 4 bases, with 5 bases between the two germline ends. CDR3 protein: CASSLGQYNEQFF. In DNA form, the CDR3 reads TGTGCCAGCAGCTTGGGCCAATACAATGAGCAGTTCTTC.

This clone showed up just once. The J gene is TRBJ2-7, the V gene TRBV10-3, with 9 bases that match TRBD1. The CDR3 covers 14 residues. The trim removed 11 bases at V and 3 bases at J, leaving 11 bases unmatched. CDR1 is ENHRY and CDR2 is SYGVKD in the germline V gene. This CDR3 is CAHARGQGVYEQYF. In DNA, the CDR3 is TGTGCCCACGCTAGGGGACAGGGTGTCTACGAGCAGTACTTC.

This chain uses TRBV30 with TRBJ2-3, with D tentatively TRBD1 or TRBD2 (5 bases each). The V end lost 5 bases, the J end lost 3 bases, and 9 bases lay between the germline ends. This CDR3 is 12 amino acids long. Looked up from germline, CDR1 is GTSNPN and CDR2 is SVGIG (reference sequence). CDR3 nucleotide sequence: TGTGCCTGGGGGGGATGGACAGATACGCAGTATTTT. Translated: CAWGGWTDTQYF.

About this clone itself: Other DNA sequences in this sample translate to the same CDR3. The chain combines TRBV27 with TRBJ2-1; D perhaps matches TRBD2 (6 bases). V was cut by 5 bases and J by 3 bases, with 8 bases left in between. CDR1 MNHEY and CDR2 SMNVEV come from the germline V gene (reference sequence). This CDR3 has 13 residues. The CDR3 nucleotides are TGTGCCAGCAGTACGGGACTCTACAATGAGCAGTTCTTC. Encoded protein: CASSTGLYNEQFF.

The chain combines TRBV27 with TRBJ2-1, with TRBD2 matching over 9 bases. V dropped 5 bases and J dropped 8; count of bases not matched to a gene: 16. The CDR3 runs 17 residues. Looked up from germline, CDR1 is MNHEY and CDR2 is SMNVEV (reference sequence). The CDR3 reads CASSLPGGSGSYYEQFF. Written as DNA, the CDR3 is TGTGCCAGCAGTCTACCCGGGGGTAGCGGGAGTTACTATGAGCAGTTCTTC.

The V call is TRBV10-3, the J call TRBJ2-2, with 10 bases fitting TRBD2. Trimming at V came to 2 bases and at J to 7 bases, leaving 7 bases not matched to a gene. The CDR3 is made up of 16 amino acids. Per germline, CDR1 ENHRY and CDR2 SYGVKD. The CDR3 DNA follows: TGTGCCATCAGTGAGAGGAGCGGGGGGGCCTTCGGGGAGCTGTTTTTT. As protein: CAISERSGGAFGELFF.

The chain carries TRBV7-8 and TRBJ2-7; 7 positions agree with TRBD1. With V trimmed by 2 bases and J by 5 bases, 6 bases remained unmatched. The CDR3 loop spans 14 amino acids. CDR1 SGHVS and CDR2 FQNEAQ come from the germline V gene. For the CDR3, the DNA is TGTGCCAGCAGCTTAACAGGGGTTAACCACGAGCAGTACTTC. As protein: CASSLTGVNHEQYF.

V and J are TRBV6-6 and TRBJ1-5; a possible D gene is TRBD1 (5 bases). The CDR3 has 15 amino acids. The germline gives CDR1 MNHNY, CDR2 SVGAGI (reference sequence). V was clipped by 5 bases and J by 1 base, with 12 bases between them. CDR3 coding DNA: TGTGCCAGCAGTCCCCGGGGGTTGAGCAATCAGCCCCAGCATTTT. Its protein product is CASSPRGLSNQPQHF.

Worth noting for this clone: A much larger clone lies a single base off, so this may be a read error. The chain employs TRBV28 and TRBJ1-1; a possible D gene is TRBD1 (6 bases). Trimming took 2 bases from V and 0 from J, leaving 7 bases between them. From germline, CDR1 is MDHEN and CDR2 SYDVKM. The CDR3 sequence is 14 residues long. CDR3 in amino acids: CASSLEGVNTEAFF. CDR3 DNA: TGTGCCAGCAGTTTAGAGGGGGTGAACACTGAAGCTTTCTTT.

The rearrangement uses TRBV5-4 and TRBJ2-1; TRBD2 matches at 8 bases. V lost 0 bases and J lost 15; bases outside the gene matches: 11. Germline CDR1 SGHNT, CDR2 YYREEE (reference sequence). The CDR3 is 14 residues long. The CDR3 is CASSLGRGLGMPFF. The CDR3, as DNA: TGTGCCAGCAGCTTGGGACGGGGACTAGGGATGCCGTTCTTC.

The CDR3 DNA reads TGTGCCAGCAGTTTATTACCTCATAGCAATCAGCCCCAGCATTTT. Translated: CASSLLPHSNQPQHF. The chain uses TRBV27 and TRBJ1-5; D call uncertain. The germline V and J ends were trimmed by 1 base and 0 bases, with 7 bases remaining between them. Germline V lookup: CDR1 MNHEY, CDR2 SMNVEV (reference sequence). The CDR3 sequence is 15 residues long.

The gene calls are TRBV5-1 and TRBJ2-7; a weak D match, TRBD2 (5 bases). CDR1 and CDR2 (germline): SGHRS, YFSETQ. The length of the CDR3 is 14 residues. Trimming removed 1 base at V and 5 bases at J, with 13 bases between. The CDR3 nucleotides are TGCGCCAGCAGCTTGTTTAGCGTAAGGGACGAGCAGTACTTC. Encoded protein: CASSLFSVRDEQYF.

This chain links TRBV6-5 with TRBJ2-7; D remains unclear. V was trimmed by 7 bases and J by 2 bases, leaving 15 bases between them. CDR3 length: 14 residues. The germline V gene has CDR1 MNHEY and CDR2 SVGAGI. CDR3: CASKFAGDTYEQYF. The CDR3, as DNA: TGTGCCAGCAAATTCGCAGGTGATACCTACGAGCAGTACTTC.